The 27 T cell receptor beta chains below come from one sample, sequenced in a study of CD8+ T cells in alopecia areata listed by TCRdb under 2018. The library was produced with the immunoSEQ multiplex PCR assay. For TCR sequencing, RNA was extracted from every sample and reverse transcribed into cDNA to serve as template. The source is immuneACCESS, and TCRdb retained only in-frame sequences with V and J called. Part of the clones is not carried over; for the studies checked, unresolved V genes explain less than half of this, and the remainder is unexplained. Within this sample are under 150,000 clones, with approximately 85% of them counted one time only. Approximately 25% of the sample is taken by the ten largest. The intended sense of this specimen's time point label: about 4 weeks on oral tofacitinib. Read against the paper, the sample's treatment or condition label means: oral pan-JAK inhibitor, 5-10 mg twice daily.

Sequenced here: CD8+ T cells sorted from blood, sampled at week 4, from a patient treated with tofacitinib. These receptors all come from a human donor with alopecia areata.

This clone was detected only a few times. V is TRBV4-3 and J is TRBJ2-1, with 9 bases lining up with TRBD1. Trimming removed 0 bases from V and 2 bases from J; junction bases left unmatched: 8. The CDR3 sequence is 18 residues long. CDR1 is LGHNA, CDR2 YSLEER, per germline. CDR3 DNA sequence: TGCGCCAGCAGCCAAGATGACGCAGGACAGGGGCCCTACAATGAGCAGTTCTTC. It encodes CASSQDDAGQGPYNEQFF.

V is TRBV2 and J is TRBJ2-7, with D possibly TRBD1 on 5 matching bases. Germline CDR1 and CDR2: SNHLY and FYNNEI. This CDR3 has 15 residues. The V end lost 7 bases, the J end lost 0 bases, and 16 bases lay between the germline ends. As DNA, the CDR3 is TGTGCCAGCACTGGGGCCAGGACGAGCTCCTACGAGCAGTACTTC. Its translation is CASTGARTSSYEQYF.

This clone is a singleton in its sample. The CDR3 sequence is CSVATENTGELFF. The CDR3 DNA follows: TGCAGCGTTGCGACGGAGAACACCGGGGAGCTGTTTTTT. The chain carries TRBV29-1 and TRBJ2-2; D call uncertain. The CDR3 is 13 amino acids. CDR1 SQVTM and CDR2 ANQGSEA come from the germline V gene. Trimming cost V 4 bases and J 1 base, with 7 bases left between them.

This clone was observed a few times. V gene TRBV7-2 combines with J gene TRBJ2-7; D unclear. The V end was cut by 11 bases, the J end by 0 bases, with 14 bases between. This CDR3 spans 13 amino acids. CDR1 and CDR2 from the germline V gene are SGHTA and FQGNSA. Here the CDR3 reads CAVLFPPSYEQYF. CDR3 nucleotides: TGTGCCGTGCTATTTCCCCCCTCCTACGAGCAGTACTTC.

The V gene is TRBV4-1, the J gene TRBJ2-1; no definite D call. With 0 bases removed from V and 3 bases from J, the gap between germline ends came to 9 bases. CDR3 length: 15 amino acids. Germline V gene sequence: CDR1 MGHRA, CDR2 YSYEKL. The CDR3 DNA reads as TGCGCCAGCAGCCAAGAGCTTAACAGCTACAATGAGCAGTTCTTC. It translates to CASSQELNSYNEQFF.

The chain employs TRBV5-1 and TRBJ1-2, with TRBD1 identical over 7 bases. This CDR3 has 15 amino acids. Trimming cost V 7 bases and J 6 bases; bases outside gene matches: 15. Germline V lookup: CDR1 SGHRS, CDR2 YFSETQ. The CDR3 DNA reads TGCGCCAGCTCCGAAACCCGACAGGGCATTCATGGCTACACCTTC. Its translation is CASSETRQGIHGYTF.

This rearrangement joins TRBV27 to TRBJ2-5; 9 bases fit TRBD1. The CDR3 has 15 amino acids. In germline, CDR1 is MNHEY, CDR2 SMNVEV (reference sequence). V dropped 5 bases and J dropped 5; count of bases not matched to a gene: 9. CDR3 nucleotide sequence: TGTGCCAGCAGTGCCTCACAGGGGGCGAGGGAGACCCAGTACTTC. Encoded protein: CASSASQGARETQYF.

The CDR3 sequence is CASSQDPGTSYEQYF. The CDR3 DNA follows: TGCGCCAGCAGCCAAGACCCCGGGACAAGCTACGAGCAGTACTTC. The J gene is TRBJ2-7, the V gene TRBV4-1, with a weak D call TRBD1 (6 bases). Trimming removed 0 bases from V and 3 bases from J, with 12 bases in between. The CDR3 is 15 amino acids. Germline V CDR1 and CDR2: MGHRA, YSYEKL.

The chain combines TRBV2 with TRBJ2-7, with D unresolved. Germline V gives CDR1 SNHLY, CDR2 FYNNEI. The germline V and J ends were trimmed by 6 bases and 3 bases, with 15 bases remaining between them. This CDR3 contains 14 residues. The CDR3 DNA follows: TGTGCCAGCAGCGCTTCGACGGCAGGCTACGAGCAGTACTTC. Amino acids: CASSASTAGYEQYF.

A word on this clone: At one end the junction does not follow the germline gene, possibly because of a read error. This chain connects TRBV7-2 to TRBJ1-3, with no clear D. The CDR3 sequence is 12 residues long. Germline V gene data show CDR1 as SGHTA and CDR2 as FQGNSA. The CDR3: CASGLDMAHWNF. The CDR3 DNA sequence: TGTGCCAGCGGCCTGGATATGGCACATTGGAATTTT.

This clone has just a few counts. As DNA, the CDR3 is TGTGCCATCAGTGAGTCAGGGCGGGGGGGGCCCGACGAGCAGTACTTC. It encodes CAISESGRGGPDEQYF. J is TRBJ2-5 and V is TRBV10-3; TRBD2 agrees at 9 bases. TRBJ2-7 explains the end of the DNA better; the J call may be wrong. The CDR3 runs to 16 residues. The germline V gene encodes CDR1 ENHRY and CDR2 SYGVKD.

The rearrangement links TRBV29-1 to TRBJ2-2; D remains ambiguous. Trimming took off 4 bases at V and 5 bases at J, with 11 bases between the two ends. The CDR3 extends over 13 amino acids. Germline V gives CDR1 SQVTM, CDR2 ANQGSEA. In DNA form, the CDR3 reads TGCAGCGTTGCAACGTCCGATACCGGGGAGCTGTTTTTT. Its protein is CSVATSDTGELFF.

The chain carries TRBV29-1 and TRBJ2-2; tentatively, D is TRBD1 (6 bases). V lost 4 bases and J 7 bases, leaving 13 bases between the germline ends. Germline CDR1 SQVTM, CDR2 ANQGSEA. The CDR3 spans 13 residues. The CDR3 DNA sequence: TGCAGCGTTGCAACAGGGTGGGGCGGGGAGCTGTTTTTT. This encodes CSVATGWGGELFF.

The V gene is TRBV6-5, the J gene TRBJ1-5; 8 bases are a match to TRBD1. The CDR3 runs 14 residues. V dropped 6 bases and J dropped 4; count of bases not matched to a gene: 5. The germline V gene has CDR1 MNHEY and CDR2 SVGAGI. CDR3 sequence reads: CASRGTGTNQPQHF. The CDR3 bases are TGTGCCAGCAGGGGGACAGGTACGAATCAGCCCCAGCATTTT.

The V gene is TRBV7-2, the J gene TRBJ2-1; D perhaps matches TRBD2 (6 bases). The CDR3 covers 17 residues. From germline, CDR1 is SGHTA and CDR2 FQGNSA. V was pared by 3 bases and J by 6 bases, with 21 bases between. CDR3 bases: TGTGCCAGCAGCTTCAATACATGGTTCGGGGGACGCAATGAGCAGTTCTTC. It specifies CASSFNTWFGGRNEQFF.

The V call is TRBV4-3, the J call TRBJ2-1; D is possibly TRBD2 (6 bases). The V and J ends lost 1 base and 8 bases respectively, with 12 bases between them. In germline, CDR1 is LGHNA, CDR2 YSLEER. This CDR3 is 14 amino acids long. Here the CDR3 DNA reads TGCGCCAGCAGCCAAGGACTAGGTGTGTATGAGCAGTTCTTC. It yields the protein CASSQGLGVYEQFF.

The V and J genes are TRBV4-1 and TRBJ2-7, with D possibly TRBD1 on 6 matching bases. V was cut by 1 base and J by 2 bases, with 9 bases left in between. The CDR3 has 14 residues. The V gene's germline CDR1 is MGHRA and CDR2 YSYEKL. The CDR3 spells CASSQGGGAYEQYF. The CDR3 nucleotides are TGCGCCAGCAGCCAAGGAGGGGGAGCCTACGAGCAGTACTTC.

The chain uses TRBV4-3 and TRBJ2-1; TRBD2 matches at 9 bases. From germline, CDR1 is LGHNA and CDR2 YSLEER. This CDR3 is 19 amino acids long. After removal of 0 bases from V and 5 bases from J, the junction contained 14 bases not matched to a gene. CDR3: CASSQETMSGGYRDNEQFF. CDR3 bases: TGCGCCAGCAGCCAAGAAACTATGAGCGGGGGGTATCGGGACAATGAGCAGTTCTTC.

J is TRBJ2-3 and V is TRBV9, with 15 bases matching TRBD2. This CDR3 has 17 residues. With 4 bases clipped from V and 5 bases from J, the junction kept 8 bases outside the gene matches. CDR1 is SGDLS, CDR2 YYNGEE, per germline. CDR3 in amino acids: CASSPPLGLAGGDTQYF. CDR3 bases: TGTGCCAGCAGCCCGCCCCTGGGACTAGCGGGAGGAGATACGCAGTATTTT.

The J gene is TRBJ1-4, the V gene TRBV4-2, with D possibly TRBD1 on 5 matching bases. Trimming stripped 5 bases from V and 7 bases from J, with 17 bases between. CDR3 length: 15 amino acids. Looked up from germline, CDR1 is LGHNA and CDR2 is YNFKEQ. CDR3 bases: TGTGCCAGCAGCGAAGCGGGGGGATGGGGTGAAAAACTGTTTTTT. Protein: CASSEAGGWGEKLFF.

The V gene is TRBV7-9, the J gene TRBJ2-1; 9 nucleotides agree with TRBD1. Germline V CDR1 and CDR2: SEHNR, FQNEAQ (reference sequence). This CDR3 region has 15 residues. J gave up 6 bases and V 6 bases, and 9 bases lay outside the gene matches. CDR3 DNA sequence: TGTGCCAGCAGTTCCCTCCGACAGGGGGGCAATGAGCAGTTCTTC. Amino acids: CASSSLRQGGNEQFF.

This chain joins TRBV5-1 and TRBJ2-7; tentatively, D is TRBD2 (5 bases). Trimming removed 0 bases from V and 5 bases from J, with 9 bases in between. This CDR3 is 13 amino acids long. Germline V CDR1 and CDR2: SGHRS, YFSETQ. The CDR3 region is CASSLAGKNEQYF. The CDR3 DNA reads TGCGCCAGCAGCTTGGCCGGGAAAAACGAGCAGTACTTC.

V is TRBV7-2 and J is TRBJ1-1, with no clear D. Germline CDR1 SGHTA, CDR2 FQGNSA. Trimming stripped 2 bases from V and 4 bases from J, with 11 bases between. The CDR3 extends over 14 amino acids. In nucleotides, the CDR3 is TGTGCCAGCAGCTTAACAAGGGTTCCCACTGAAGCTTTCTTT. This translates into CASSLTRVPTEAFF.

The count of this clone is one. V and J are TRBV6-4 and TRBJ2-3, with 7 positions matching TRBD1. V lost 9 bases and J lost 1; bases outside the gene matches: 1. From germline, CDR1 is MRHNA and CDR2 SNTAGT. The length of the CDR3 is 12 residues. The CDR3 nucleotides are TGTGCCAGTGGGACAGGCACAGATACGCAGTATTTT. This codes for CASGTGTDTQYF.

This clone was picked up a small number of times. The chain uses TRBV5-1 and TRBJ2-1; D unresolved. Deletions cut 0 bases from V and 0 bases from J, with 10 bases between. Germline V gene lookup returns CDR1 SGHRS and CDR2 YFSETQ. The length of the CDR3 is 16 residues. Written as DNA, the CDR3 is TGCGCCAGCAGCTTGGCGCCACAGAGCTCCTACAATGAGCAGTTCTTC. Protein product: CASSLAPQSSYNEQFF.

Here the CDR3 reads CASSVRAVGGVLNEQFF. DNA for the CDR3: TGTGCCAGCAGTGTCCGGGCCGTCGGGGGGGTTCTCAATGAGCAGTTCTTC. This chain links TRBV6-1 with TRBJ2-1, with 8 bases matching TRBD2. After removal of 4 bases from V and 6 bases from J, the junction contained 14 bases not matched to a gene. CDR1 and CDR2 from the germline V gene are MNHNS and SASEGT. CDR3 length: 17 amino acids.

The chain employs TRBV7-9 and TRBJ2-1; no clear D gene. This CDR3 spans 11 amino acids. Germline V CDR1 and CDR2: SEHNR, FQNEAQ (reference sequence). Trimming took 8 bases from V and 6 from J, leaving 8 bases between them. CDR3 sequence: CASLDGNEQFF. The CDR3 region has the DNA TGTGCCAGCTTGGACGGCAATGAGCAGTTCTTC.